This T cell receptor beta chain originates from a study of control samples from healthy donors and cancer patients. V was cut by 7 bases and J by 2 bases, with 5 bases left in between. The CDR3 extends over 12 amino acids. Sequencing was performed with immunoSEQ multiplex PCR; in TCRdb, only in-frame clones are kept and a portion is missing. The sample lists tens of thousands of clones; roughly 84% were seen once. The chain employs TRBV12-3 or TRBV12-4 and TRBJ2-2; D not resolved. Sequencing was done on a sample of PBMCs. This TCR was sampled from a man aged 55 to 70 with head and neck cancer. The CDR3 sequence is CASNQNTGELFF. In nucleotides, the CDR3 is TGTGCCAGCAATCAAAACACCGGGGAGCTGTTTTTT.